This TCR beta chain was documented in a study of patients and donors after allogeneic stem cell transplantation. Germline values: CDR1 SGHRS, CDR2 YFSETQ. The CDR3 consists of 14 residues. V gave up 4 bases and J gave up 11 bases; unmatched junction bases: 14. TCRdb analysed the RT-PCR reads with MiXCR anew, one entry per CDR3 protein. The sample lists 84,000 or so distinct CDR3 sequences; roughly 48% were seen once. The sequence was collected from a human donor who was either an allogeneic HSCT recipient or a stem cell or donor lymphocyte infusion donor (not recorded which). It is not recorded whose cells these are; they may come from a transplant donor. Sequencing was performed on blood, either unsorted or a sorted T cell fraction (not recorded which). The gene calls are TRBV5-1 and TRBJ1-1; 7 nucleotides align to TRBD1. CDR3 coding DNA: TGCGCCAGCAGCAGACAGGGCCCCTCCGGGGATGCTTTCTTT. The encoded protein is CASSRQGPSGDAFF. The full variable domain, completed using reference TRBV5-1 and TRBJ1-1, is KAGVTQTPRYLIKTRGQQVTLSCSPISGHRSVSWYQQTPGQGLQFLFEYFSETQRNKGNFPGRFSGRQFSNSRSEMNVSTLELGDSALYLCASSRQGPSGDAFFGQGTRLTVV.